This T cell receptor (beta chain) was profiled in a study of T cells in Graves' hyperthyroidism and ophthalmopathy. The CDR3 extends over 14 amino acids. V shed 3 bases and J 10 bases; nucleotides not matched to a gene: 9. Germline CDR1 and CDR2: DFQATT and SNEGSKA (reference sequence). Whole-study results and caveats: Ophthalmopathy was separated from stable hyperthyroidism by a 13 V-J model. Clonotypes that were expanded in thyroid above 0.001 mostly appeared in blood too. Ophthalmopathy got predicted by the model a median approximately 6 months before its onset.

Diagnosis relied on clinical symptoms, serum thyroxine and TRAb, thyroid ultrasound and orbital computed tomography. This clonotype was picked up a small number of times. Its antigen is unknown. Amplified TCR beta CDR3 regions derived from RNA transcripts. Primed by the HTBI set, a first-round RT-PCR was run on the TCR CDR3. TCRdb ran MiXCR on the multiplex PCR reads and lists one entry per CDR3 protein. The sample yields some 550,000 distinct CDR3 sequences, more than 15% seen once. The receptor was derived from a woman aged 40 to 50 with Graves' ophthalmopathy. This sequence joins TRBV20-1 and TRBJ1-6; TRBD1 aligns across 7 bases. Sequenced: blood. The CDR3 spells CSASTDRAISPLHF. CDR3 DNA: TGCAGTGCTAGTACAGACAGGGCAATATCACCCCTCCACTTT.